In this sample, the clone carrying this T cell receptor (beta chain) is large. From live CD3+CD8+TCRalphabeta+ cells, four PD-1 and/or TIGIT subsets were sorted. The data are from a study of circulating CD8 cells and anti-PD-1 response in melanoma. Each library started from around 15 ng of total RNA using the QIAseq Immune Repertoire TCR panel. TCRdb redid the calling of the reads with MiXCR, one entry per CDR3 protein. Here the sample spans some 280 distinct CDR3 sequences, roughly 7.7% being singletons. V lost 2 bases to trimming and J lost 5 bases, with 9 bases between them. The CDR3 has 13 residues. The germline gives CDR1 LNHDA, CDR2 SQIVND (reference sequence).

The chain links TRBV19 to TRBJ1-1; D might be TRBD1 (5 bases). The TCR originated in a human donor with melanoma. This sample comprised CD8+ T cells from PBMCs, obtained at baseline or after one month of anti-PD-1 therapy (not recorded which). Here the CDR3 DNA reads TGTGCCAGTAGTATACAGGGTAGTACTGAAGCTTTCTTT. Its protein product is CASSIQGSTEAFF. Using reference TRBV19 and TRBJ1-1 for the parts outside the CDR3, the full variable domain is DGGITQSPKYLFRKEGQNVTLSCEQNLNHDAMYWYRQDPGQGLRLIYYSQIVNDFQKGDIAEGYSVSREKKESFPLTVTSAQKNPTAFYLCASSIQGSTEAFFGQGTRLTVV.